The text below deals with one T cell receptor (beta chain). This specimen comes from a study of blood T cell repertoires in COVID-19. Overall study: Donors in the United States, Italy and Spain gave samples during acute or convalescent COVID-19. The analysed material was cDNA or gDNA that came from T cells, B-cell-depleted T cells, or PBMCs.

The CDR3 spans 16 residues. Germline V gene data show CDR1 as SGHDT and CDR2 as YYEEEE. Trimming pared 1 base from V and 0 bases from J, leaving 13 bases between. Study processing details: Researchers report that nucleated cell counts were estimated from reference gene primer amplification. The protocol was immunoSEQ multiplex PCR, while the TCRdb copy is restricted to in-frame clones and leaves out a portion. The V and J calls and clone size come from that table; D and trimming were worked out from the DNA. The table lists about 94,000 clones, around 82% of them singletons. This chain uses TRBV5-6 with TRBJ1-1; possible D gene TRBD1, 5 bases. The sequence came from a man in his 60s with acute or convalescent COVID-19. The material sequenced was peripheral blood. This chain's CDR3 is CASSLLAGYMNTEAFF. The CDR3 DNA sequence: TGTGCCAGCAGCTTGTTGGCAGGGTATATGAACACTGAAGCTTTCTTT.